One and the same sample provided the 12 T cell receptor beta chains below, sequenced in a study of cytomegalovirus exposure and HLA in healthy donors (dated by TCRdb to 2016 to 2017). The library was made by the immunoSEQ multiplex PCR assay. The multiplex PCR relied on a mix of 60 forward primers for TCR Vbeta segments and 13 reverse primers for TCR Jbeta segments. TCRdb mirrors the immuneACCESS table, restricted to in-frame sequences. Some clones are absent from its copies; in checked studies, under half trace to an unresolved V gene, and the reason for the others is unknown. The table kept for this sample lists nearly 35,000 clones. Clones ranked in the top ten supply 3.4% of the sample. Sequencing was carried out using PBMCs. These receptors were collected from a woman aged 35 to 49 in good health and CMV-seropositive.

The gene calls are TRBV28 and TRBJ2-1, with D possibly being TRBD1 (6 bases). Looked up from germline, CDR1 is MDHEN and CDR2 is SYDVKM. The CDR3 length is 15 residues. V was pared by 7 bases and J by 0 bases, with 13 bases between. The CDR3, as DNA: TGTGCCAGCACCGGACAGTCCCTCTCCTACAATGAGCAGTTCTTC. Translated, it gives CASTGQSLSYNEQFF.

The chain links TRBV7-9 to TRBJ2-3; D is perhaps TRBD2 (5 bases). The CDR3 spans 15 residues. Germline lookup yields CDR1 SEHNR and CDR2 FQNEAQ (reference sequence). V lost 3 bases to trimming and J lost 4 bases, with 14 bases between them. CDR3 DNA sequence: TGTGCCAGCAGCTTTTGGGCCACGAGGGCAGATACGCAGTATTTT. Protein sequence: CASSFWATRADTQYF.

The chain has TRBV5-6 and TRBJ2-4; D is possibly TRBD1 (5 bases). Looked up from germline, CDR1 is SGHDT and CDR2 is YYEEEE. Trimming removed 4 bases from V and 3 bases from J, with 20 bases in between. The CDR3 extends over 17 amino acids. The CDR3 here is CASSPGRFSQGKNIQYF. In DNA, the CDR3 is TGTGCCAGCAGCCCAGGACGTTTCAGCCAGGGCAAAAACATTCAGTACTTC. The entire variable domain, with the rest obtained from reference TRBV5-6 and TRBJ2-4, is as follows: DAGVTQSPTHLIKTRGQQVTLRCSPKSGHDTVSWYQQALGQGPQFIFQYYEEEERQRGNFPDRFSGHQFPNYSSELNVNALLLGDSALYLCASSPGRFSQGKNIQYFGAGTRLSVL.

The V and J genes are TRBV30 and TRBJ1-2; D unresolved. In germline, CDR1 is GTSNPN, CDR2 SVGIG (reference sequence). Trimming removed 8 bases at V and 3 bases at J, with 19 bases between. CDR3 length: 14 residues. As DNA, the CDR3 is TGTGCCGGGCAGGCCGCTGGCGGGGACTATGGCTACACCTTC. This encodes CAGQAAGGDYGYTF.

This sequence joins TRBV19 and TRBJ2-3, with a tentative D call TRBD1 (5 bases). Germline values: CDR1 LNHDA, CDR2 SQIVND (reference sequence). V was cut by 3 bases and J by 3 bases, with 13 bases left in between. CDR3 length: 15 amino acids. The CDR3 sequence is CASSMGRVITDTQYF. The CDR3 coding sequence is TGTGCCAGTAGTATGGGCAGGGTTATAACAGATACGCAGTATTTT.

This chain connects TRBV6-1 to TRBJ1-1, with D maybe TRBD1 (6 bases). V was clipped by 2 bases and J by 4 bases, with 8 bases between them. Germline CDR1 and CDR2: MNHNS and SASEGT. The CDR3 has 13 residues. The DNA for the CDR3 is TGTGCCAGCAGTGAATACAGGGCCACTGAAGCTTTCTTT. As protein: CASSEYRATEAFF.

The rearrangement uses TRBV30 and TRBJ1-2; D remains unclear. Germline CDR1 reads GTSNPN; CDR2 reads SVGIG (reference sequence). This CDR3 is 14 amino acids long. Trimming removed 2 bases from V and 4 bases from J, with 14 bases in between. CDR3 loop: CAWSPAQQTYGYTF. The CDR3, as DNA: TGTGCCTGGAGTCCCGCACAGCAAACCTATGGCTACACCTTC.

In DNA, the CDR3 is TGTGCCAGCAGCAGACAGGGTCATGGAAACACCATATATTTT. This gives the protein CASSRQGHGNTIYF. V usage is TRBV7-2 and J usage is TRBJ1-3; 7 bases map to TRBD1. This CDR3 has 14 amino acids. Germline-derived CDR1 and CDR2 are SGHTA and FQGNSA. After removal of 5 bases from V and 3 bases from J, the junction contained 4 bases not matched to a gene.

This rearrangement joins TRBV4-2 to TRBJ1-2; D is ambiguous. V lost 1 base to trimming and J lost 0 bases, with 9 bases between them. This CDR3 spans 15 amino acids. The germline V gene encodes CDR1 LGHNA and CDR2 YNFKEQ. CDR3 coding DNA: TGTGCCAGCAGCCAAGTTTTCACAGCTAACTATGGCTACACCTTC. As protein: CASSQVFTANYGYTF.

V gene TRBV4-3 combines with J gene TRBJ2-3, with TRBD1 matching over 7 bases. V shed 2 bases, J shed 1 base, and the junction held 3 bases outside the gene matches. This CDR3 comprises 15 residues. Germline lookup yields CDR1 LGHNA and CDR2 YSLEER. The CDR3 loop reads CASSQSGTGTDTQYF. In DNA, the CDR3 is TGCGCCAGCAGCCAATCGGGGACAGGCACAGATACGCAGTATTTT.

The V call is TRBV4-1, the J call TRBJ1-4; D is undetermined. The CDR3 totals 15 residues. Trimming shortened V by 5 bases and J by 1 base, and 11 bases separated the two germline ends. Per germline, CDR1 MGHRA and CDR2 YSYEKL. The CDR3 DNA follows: TGCGCCAGCAGCTCTCCCAGCGGAACTAATGAAAAACTGTTTTTT. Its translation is CASSSPSGTNEKLFF.

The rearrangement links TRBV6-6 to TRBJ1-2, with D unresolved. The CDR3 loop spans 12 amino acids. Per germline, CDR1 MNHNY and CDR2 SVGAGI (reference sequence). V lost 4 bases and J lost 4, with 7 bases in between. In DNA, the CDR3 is TGTGCCAGCAGTTCCACCGGCTATGGCTACACCTTC. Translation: CASSSTGYGYTF.